Below are 18 T cell receptor beta chains sequenced from a single sample in a study of shared clonotypes between healthy human individuals. Data came from immunoSEQ multiplex PCR; TCRdb stores just in-frame clones and leaves some out. Among hundreds of thousands of clones listed, about two thirds were seen once. Sequencing was done on a sample of memory CD4+ T cells sorted from blood. This sample's subset: CD45RA-negative fraction. Every receptor here comes from a woman in her 30s in good health.

The chain carries TRBV5-1 and TRBJ1-1; D is unresolved. From germline, CDR1 is SGHRS and CDR2 YFSETQ. The CDR3 length is 14 residues. The V gene lost 2 bases and the J gene lost 4 bases, with 12 bases spanning the gap. This CDR3 reads CASSFSERATEAFF. For the CDR3, the DNA is TGCGCCAGCAGCTTTTCGGAGCGGGCCACTGAAGCTTTCTTT.

As concerns this clone: The same CDR3 is also encoded by other DNA sequences in this sample. The V gene is TRBV19, the J gene TRBJ2-7; unclear D gene. CDR1 and CDR2 (germline): LNHDA, SQIVND (reference sequence). The CDR3 is made up of 11 amino acids. Trimming shortened V by 5 bases and J by 3 bases, and 5 bases separated the two germline ends. CDR3 sequence (DNA): TGTGCCAGTAGTTCCGGCTACGAGCAGTACTTC. Its protein product is CASSSGYEQYF.

There are many counts of this clone. The chain combines TRBV7-9 with TRBJ2-3, with 10 nucleotides matching TRBD2. The CDR3 has 19 amino acids. The junction had 16 bases not matched to a gene; V was cut back by 3 bases and J by 4 bases. The germline CDR1 and CDR2 sequences are SEHNR and FQNEAQ (reference sequence). DNA of the CDR3: TGTGCCAGCAGCTTGTGGTTTGTAGCGGGAGGCCCGTCGGCAGATACGCAGTATTTT. The encoded protein is CASSLWFVAGGPSADTQYF.

This sequence joins TRBV6-5 and TRBJ2-5, with D possibly TRBD2 on 6 matching bases. V gave up 2 bases and J gave up 5 bases, with 15 bases separating them. This CDR3 has 15 residues. From germline, CDR1 is MNHEY and CDR2 SVGAGI. In DNA form, the CDR3 reads TGTGCCAGCAGTTACAGGTCCGGGAGTGGGGAGACCCAGTACTTC. It encodes CASSYRSGSGETQYF.

This sequence joins TRBV30 and TRBJ1-6; 9 bases are shared with TRBD1. Germline assignment: CDR1 GTSNPN and CDR2 SVGIG (reference sequence). The V segment lost 5 bases and the J segment 8 bases; nucleotides outside the gene matches: 4. This CDR3 is 13 amino acids long. The CDR3 reads CAWSGQGYSPLHF. The CDR3 nucleotides read TGTGCCTGGTCGGGACAGGGATATTCACCCCTCCACTTT.

This clone was counted a few times. The chain combines TRBV19 with TRBJ2-2; D ambiguous. Trimming took off 2 bases at V and 6 bases at J, with 13 bases between the two ends. This CDR3 is built from 15 residues. CDR1 and CDR2 (germline): LNHDA, SQIVND (reference sequence). CDR3 amino acids: CASSILGSVAGELFF. DNA of the CDR3: TGTGCCAGTAGTATATTAGGAAGTGTCGCCGGGGAGCTGTTTTTT.

Concerning this clone: The same CDR3 also results from other DNA sequences found in this sample. The chain combines TRBV27 with TRBJ1-2, with D maybe TRBD1 (6 bases). CDR1 is MNHEY, CDR2 SMNVEV, per germline (reference sequence). V lost 0 bases and J lost 4, with 6 bases in between. This CDR3 contains 13 residues. The CDR3 region has the DNA TGTGCCAGCAGTTTATCAGGGGGCTATGGCTACACCTTC. Its protein is CASSLSGGYGYTF.

The chain joins TRBV6-1 to TRBJ2-7, with 12 bases that match TRBD2. This CDR3 is 19 amino acids long. Germline V gene lookup returns CDR1 MNHNS and CDR2 SASEGT. V gave up 3 bases and J gave up 5 bases; unmatched junction bases: 17. CDR3: CASSERFPSGRAKLHEQYF. Here the CDR3 DNA reads TGTGCCAGCAGTGAGAGGTTTCCTAGCGGGAGGGCCAAGCTCCACGAGCAGTACTTC.

This chain joins TRBV2 and TRBJ1-5, with 8 bases matching TRBD1. CDR3 length: 15 amino acids. Looked up from germline, CDR1 is SNHLY and CDR2 is FYNNEI. V shed 8 bases, J shed 0 bases, and the junction held 6 bases outside the gene matches. CDR3: CASSGQVNSNQPQHF. CDR3 sequence (DNA): TGTGCCAGCTCGGGACAGGTTAATAGCAATCAGCCCCAGCATTTT.

This chain's CDR3 is CSALLDRNTEAFF. CDR3 in DNA: TGCAGCGCCCTCCTTGACAGAAACACTGAAGCTTTCTTT. V is TRBV29-1 and J is TRBJ1-1, with D perhaps matching TRBD1 (5 bases). The germline V gene has CDR1 SQVTM and CDR2 ANQGSEA. The CDR3 length is 13 residues. V was cut by 7 bases and J by 2 bases, with 14 bases left in between.

Only a few counts were recorded for this clone. The chain uses TRBV7-3 and TRBJ2-7, with a tentative D call TRBD1 (5 bases). The V end lost 1 base, the J end lost 2 bases, and 9 bases lay between the germline ends. CDR3 length equals 14 residues. Germline assignment: CDR1 SGHTA and CDR2 FQGTGA. This CDR3 reads CASSLIPGTYEQYF. The CDR3 nucleotides read TGTGCCAGCAGCTTAATTCCAGGGACCTACGAGCAGTACTTC.

Concerning this clone itself: Other nucleotide sequences from this sample produce the same CDR3. V and J are TRBV10-3 and TRBJ2-7, with TRBD1 matching over 10 bases. The CDR3 runs to 16 residues. Germline V gives CDR1 ENHRY, CDR2 SYGVKD. Unmatched junction bases numbered 5, after V lost 3 bases and J lost 0 bases. Written as DNA, the CDR3 is TGTGCCATCAGTGACCCGGGACAGGGGAGCTCCTACGAGCAGTACTTC. This translates into CAISDPGQGSSYEQYF.

The rearrangement joins TRBV2 to TRBJ2-3, with a possible D match to TRBD1 (7 bases). Trimming removed 6 bases at V and 0 bases at J, with 13 bases between. CDR1 and CDR2 from the germline V gene are SNHLY and FYNNEI. CDR3 length equals 15 residues. CDR3 nucleotides: TGTGCCAGCAGCAGGGGGGTCGGGAGCACAGATACGCAGTATTTT. This codes for CASSRGVGSTDTQYF.

CDR3 in DNA: TGTGCCAGCAGCGCCCGGGGCTACAATGAGCAGTTCTTC. Protein sequence: CASSARGYNEQFF. The chain links TRBV2 to TRBJ2-1, with D perhaps matching TRBD2 (5 bases). There are 13 residues in the CDR3. CDR1 SNHLY and CDR2 FYNNEI come from the germline V gene. The V gene lost 6 bases and the J gene lost 3 bases, with 9 bases spanning the gap.

This chain joins TRBV5-1 and TRBJ2-7; perhaps TRBD1 as D (6 bases). The ends were cut back, 5 bases at V and 6 bases at J, with 18 bases in the middle. The CDR3 extends over 14 amino acids. Germline values: CDR1 SGHRS, CDR2 YFSETQ. The DNA for the CDR3 is TGCGCCAGCAGACACGACAGGTCCGGCATCGAGCAGTACTTC. Protein sequence: CASRHDRSGIEQYF.

This clone occurred once. The CDR3 loop is CASSPGVGYTF. The DNA of the CDR3 is TGTGCCAGTAGCCCAGGGGTCGGCTACACCTTC. The V call is TRBV19, the J call TRBJ1-2, with D maybe TRBD1 (6 bases). V was shortened by 6 bases and J by 8 bases, with 10 bases between the two germline ends. The CDR3 is 11 amino acids. Germline V CDR1 and CDR2: LNHDA, SQIVND (reference sequence).

This clone was counted a few times. V usage is TRBV27 and J usage is TRBJ2-1; D is unresolved. Germline loops: CDR1 MNHEY, CDR2 SMNVEV (reference sequence). The CDR3 is 18 amino acids. V lost 2 bases, J lost 6 bases, and 23 bases lay in between. In DNA, the CDR3 is TGTGCCAGCAGTTTACGATTTGCGTCCGAGGTTGGGCGCAATGAGCAGTTCTTC. It codes for CASSLRFASEVGRNEQFF.

This clone occurred many times. The gene calls are TRBV28 and TRBJ1-2; 9 positions agree with TRBD1. In germline, CDR1 is MDHEN, CDR2 SYDVKM. This CDR3 has 17 amino acids. The ends lost 6 bases at V and 5 bases at J; junction bases unmatched: 16. Here the CDR3 DNA reads TGTGCCAGCAGCCCGTGGGTCTACAGGGGGCCGATATATGGCTACACCTTC. Its protein product is CASSPWVYRGPIYGYTF.